The T cell receptor (beta chain) described here comes from a study of OX40 agonist ivuxolimab in advanced cancers. Study overall: With ivuxolimab, an agonistic anti-OX40 (CD134) antibody, patients were treated. The study, taken as a whole, reports: The specificity for antigen of the expanded peripheral T cells was not determined.

TCRdb's copy holds only in-frame clones and misses some; the assay was immunoSEQ multiplex PCR. The repertoire holds tens of thousands of clones, with approximately 91% as singletons. Worth noting for this clone: Its antigen remains unknown. The sample carries other DNA sequences with the same CDR3.

The CDR3 sequence is 17 residues long. Germline CDR1 SGHNT, CDR2 YYREEE (reference sequence). The ends were cut back, 4 bases at V and 6 bases at J, with 22 bases in the middle. This sequence originates from an adult with an advanced solid tumor such as melanoma, head and neck, liver or kidney cancer. The specimen comprised CD4+ or CD8+ T cells sorted from blood, sampled in a trial of the OX40 agonist ivuxolimab. The chain has TRBV5-4 and TRBJ2-2; possibly TRBD2 for D (5 bases). The CDR3 protein is CASSPQGLVRGSGELFF. The DNA for the CDR3 is TGTGCCAGCAGCCCCCAAGGCCTCGTCCGGGGTTCCGGGGAGCTGTTTTTT.